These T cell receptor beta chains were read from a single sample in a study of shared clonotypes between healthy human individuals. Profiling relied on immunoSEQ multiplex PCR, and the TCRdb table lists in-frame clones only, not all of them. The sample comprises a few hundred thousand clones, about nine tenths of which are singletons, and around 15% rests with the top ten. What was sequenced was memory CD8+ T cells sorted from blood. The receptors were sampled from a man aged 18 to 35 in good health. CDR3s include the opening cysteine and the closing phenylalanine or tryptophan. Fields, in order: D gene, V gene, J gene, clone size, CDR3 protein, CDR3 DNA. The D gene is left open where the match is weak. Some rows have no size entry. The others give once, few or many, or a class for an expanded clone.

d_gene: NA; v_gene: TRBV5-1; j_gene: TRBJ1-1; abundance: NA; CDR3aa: CASSLEAQGPEAFF; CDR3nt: TGCGCCAGCAGCTTGGAGGCCCAGGGTCCTGAAGCTTTCTTT
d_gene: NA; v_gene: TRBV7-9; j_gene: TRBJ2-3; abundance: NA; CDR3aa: CASSPTAGTPELDTQYF; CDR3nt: TGTGCCAGCAGCCCGACCGCCGGGACTCCCGAGTTGGATACGCAGTATTTT
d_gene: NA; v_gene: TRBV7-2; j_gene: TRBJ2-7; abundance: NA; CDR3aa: CASSLKLTAHRTFPYEQYF; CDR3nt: TGTGCCAGCAGCTTAAAGCTTACAGCGCATAGGACTTTTCCATACGAGCAGTACTTC
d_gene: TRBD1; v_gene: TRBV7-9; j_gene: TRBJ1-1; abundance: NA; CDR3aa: CASSLQGGLMNTEAFF; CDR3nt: TGTGCCAGCAGCTTACAGGGGGGACTCATGAACACTGAAGCTTTCTTT
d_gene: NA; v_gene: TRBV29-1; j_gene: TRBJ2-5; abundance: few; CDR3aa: CSVLEGPSFQETQYF; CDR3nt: TGCAGCGTTCTTGAAGGGCCCAGCTTCCAAGAGACCCAGTACTTC
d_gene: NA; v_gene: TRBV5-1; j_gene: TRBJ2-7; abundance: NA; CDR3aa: CASSFTGWEQYF; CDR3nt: TGCGCCAGCAGCTTTACAGGGTGGGAGCAGTACTTC
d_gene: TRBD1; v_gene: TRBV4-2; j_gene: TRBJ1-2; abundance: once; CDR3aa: CASSSDRVKGYTF; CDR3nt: TGTGCCAGCAGCTCTGACAGGGTAAAAGGCTACACCTTC
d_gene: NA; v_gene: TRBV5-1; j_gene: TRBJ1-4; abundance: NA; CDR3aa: CASSLGGKYANEKLFF; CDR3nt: TGCGCCAGCAGCTTGGGAGGGAAGTATGCTAATGAAAAACTGTTTTTT
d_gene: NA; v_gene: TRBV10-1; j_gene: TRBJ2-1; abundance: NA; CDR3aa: CASRPPGLDEQFF; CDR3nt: TGCGCCAGCAGACCCCCGGGTCTGGATGAGCAGTTCTTC
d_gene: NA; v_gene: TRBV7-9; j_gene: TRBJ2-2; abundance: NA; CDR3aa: CAYGAAGELFF; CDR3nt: TGTGCCTATGGGGCAGCCGGGGAGCTGTTTTTT
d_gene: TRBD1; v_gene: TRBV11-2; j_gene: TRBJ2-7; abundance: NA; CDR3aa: CASSLSTGDFYEQYF; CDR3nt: TGTGCCAGCAGCTTATCAACAGGGGATTTCTACGAGCAGTACTTC
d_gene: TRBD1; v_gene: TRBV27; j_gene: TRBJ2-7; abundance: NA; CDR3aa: CASSPNRGRPYEQYF; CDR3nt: TGTGCCAGCAGCCCAAACAGGGGGCGCCCCTACGAGCAGTACTTC
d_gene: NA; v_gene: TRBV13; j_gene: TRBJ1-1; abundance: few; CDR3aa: CASSLEGAGTEAFF; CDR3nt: TGTGCCAGCAGCTTAGAAGGGGCTGGGACTGAAGCTTTCTTT
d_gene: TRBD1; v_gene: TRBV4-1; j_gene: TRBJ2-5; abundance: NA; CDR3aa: CASSQDRGQGETQYF; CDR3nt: TGCGCCAGCAGCCAAGATCGGGGACAGGGGGAGACCCAGTACTTC
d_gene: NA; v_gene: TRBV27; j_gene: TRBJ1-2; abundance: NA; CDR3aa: CASSLAGRNYGYTF; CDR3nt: TGTGCCAGCAGTTTAGCAGGGAGGAACTATGGCTACACCTTC
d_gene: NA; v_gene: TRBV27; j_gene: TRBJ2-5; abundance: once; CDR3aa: CASSPYQGSQETQYF; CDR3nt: TGTGCCAGCAGTCCTTATCAGGGGAGTCAAGAGACCCAGTACTTC
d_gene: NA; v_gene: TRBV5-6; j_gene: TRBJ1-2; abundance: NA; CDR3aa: CASSLFSGPNHGYTF; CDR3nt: TGTGCCAGCAGCTTGTTCTCGGGCCCTAACCATGGCTACACCTTC
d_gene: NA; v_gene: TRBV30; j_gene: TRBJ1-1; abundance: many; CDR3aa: CAWHTRTENTEAFF; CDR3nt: TGTGCCTGGCACACTCGCACAGAGAACACTGAAGCTTTCTTT
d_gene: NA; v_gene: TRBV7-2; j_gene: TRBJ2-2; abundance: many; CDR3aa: CASSLGQGKLFF; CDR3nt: TGTGCCAGCAGCTTAGGGCAGGGGAAGCTGTTTTTT
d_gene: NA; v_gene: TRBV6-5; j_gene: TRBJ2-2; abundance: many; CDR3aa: CASSYYVTGELFF; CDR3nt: TGTGCCAGCAGTTACTACGTCACCGGGGAGCTGTTTTTT
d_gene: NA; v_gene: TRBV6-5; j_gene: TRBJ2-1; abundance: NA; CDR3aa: CASSYQGIEQFF; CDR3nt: TGTGCCAGCAGTTACCAAGGTATTGAGCAGTTCTTC
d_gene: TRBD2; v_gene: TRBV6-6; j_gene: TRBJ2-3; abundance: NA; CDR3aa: CASSHLASGISDTQYF; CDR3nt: TGTGCCAGCAGCCACCTCGCTAGCGGGATCTCAGATACGCAGTATTTT
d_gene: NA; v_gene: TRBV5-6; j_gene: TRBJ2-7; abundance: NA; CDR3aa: CASRGPYEQYF; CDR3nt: TGTGCCAGCAGGGGGCCATACGAGCAGTACTTC
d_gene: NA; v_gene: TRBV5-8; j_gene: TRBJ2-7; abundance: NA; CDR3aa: CASSLVMGRWYEQYF; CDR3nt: TGTGCCAGCAGCTTGGTTATGGGGAGATGGTACGAGCAGTACTTC
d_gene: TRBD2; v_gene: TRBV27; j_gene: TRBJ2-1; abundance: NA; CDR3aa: CASSNSGGSSYNEQFF; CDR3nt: TGTGCCAGCAGTAATAGCGGGGGTAGCTCCTACAATGAGCAGTTCTTC
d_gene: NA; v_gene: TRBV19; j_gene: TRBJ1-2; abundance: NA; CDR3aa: CASSIGASNYGYTF; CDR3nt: TGTGCCAGTAGTATTGGCGCTTCTAACTATGGCTACACCTTC
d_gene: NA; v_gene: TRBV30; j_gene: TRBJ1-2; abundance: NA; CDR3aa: CAWSVTGMDGYTF; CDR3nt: TGTGCCTGGAGTGTAACAGGGATGGATGGCTACACCTTC
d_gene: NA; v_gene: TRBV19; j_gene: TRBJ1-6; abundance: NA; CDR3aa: CASSPTGYQFSPLHF; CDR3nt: TGTGCCAGTAGCCCAACAGGGTATCAATTTTCACCCCTCCACTTT
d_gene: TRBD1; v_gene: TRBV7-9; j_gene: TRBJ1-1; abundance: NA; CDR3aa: CASSPTGENTEAFF; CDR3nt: TGTGCCAGCAGCCCGACAGGGGAGAACACTGAAGCTTTCTTT
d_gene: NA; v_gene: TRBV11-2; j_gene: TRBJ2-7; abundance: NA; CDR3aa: CASSPGRGEQYF; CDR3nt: TGTGCCAGCAGCCCAGGTCGTGGGGAGCAGTACTTC
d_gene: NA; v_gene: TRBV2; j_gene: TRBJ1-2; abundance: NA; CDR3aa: CASSAGQGLYYGYTF; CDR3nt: TGTGCCAGCAGTGCCGGGCAGGGTCTGTACTATGGCTACACCTTC
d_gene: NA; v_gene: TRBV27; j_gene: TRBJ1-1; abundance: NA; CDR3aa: CASRGPLRGANTEAFF; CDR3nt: TGTGCCAGCAGAGGACCCCTCCGAGGGGCGAACACTGAAGCTTTCTTT
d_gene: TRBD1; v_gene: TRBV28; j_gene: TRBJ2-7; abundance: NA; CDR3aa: CASNSPGQEHYEQYF; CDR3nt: TGTGCCAGCAACAGTCCGGGACAGGAACACTACGAGCAGTACTTC
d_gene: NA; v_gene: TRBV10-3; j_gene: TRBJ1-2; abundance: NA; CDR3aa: CAISEWGIYGYTF; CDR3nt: TGTGCCATCAGTGAGTGGGGGATCTATGGCTACACCTTC
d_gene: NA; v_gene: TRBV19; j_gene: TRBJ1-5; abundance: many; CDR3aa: CASTGNPGASNQPQHF; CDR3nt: TGTGCCAGTACCGGTAATCCAGGGGCAAGCAATCAGCCCCAGCATTTT
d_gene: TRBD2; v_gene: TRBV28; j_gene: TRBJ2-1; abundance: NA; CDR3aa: CASSLGSGGHGADEQFF; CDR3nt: TGTGCCAGCAGTTTAGGTAGCGGGGGCCACGGGGCCGATGAGCAGTTCTTC
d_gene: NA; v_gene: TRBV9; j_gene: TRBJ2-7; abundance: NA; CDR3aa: CASSGRAASYEQYF; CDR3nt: TGTGCCAGCAGCGGGCGGGCAGCCTCCTACGAGCAGTACTTC
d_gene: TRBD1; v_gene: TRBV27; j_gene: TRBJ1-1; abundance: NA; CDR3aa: CASSLIDRDEAFF; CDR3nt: TGTGCCAGCAGTTTAATTGACAGGGATGAAGCTTTCTTT
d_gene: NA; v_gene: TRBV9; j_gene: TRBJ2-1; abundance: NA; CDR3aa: CASSGTVTEQFF; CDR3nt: TGTGCCAGCAGCGGGACAGTTACTGAGCAGTTCTTC
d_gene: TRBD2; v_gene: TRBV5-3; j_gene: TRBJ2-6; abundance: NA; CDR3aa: CARSRCSGAGANVLTF; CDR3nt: TGTGCCAGAAGCCGATGTAGCGGGGCTGGGGCCAACGTCCTGACTTTC
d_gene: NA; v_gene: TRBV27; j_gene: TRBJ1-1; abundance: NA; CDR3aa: CASSLGVSDTEAFF; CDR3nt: TGTGCCAGCAGTTTGGGGGTATCGGACACTGAAGCTTTCTTT
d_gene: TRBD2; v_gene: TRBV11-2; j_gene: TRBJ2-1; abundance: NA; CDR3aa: CASSRGLAGDNEQFF; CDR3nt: TGTGCCAGCAGCAGAGGACTAGCGGGAGACAATGAGCAGTTCTTC
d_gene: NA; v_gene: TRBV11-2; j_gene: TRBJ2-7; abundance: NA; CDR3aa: CASSLADSRFYEQYF; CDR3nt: TGTGCCAGCAGCTTAGCCGACAGCCGATTCTACGAGCAGTACTTC
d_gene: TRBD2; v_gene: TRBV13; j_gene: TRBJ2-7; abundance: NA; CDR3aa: CASSLGVAGGPYEQYF; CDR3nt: TGTGCCAGCAGCTTGGGGGTAGCGGGAGGGCCTTACGAGCAGTACTTC
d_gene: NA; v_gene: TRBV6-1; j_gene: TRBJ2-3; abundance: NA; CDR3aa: CASTSRPLGTDTQYF; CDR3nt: TGTGCCAGCACCTCTCGGCCCTTAGGGACAGATACGCAGTATTTT
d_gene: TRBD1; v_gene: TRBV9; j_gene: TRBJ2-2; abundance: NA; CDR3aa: CASSGDRVAATGELFF; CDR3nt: TGTGCCAGCAGCGGCGACAGGGTAGCAGCAACCGGGGAGCTGTTTTTT
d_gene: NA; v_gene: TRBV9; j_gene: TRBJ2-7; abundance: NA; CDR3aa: CASSAGVNTYEQYF; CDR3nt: TGTGCCAGCAGCGCGGGAGTCAATACCTACGAGCAGTACTTC
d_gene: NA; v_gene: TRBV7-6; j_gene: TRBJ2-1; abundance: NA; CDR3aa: CASSSGWDKGNEQFF; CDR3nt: TGTGCCAGCAGCTCTGGATGGGACAAGGGCAATGAGCAGTTCTTC
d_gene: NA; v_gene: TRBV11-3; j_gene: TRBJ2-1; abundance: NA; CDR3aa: CASSHNEWAGPHEQFF; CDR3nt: TGTGCCAGCAGCCATAACGAGTGGGCAGGGCCACATGAGCAGTTCTTC
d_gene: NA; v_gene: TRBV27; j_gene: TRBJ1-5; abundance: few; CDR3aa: CASSTSGSNQPQHF; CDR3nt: TGTGCCAGCAGCACTTCTGGTAGCAATCAGCCCCAGCATTTT
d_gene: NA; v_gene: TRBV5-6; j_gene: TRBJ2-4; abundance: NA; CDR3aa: CASQGAKNIQYF; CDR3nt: TGTGCCAGCCAGGGGGCCAAAAACATTCAGTACTTC
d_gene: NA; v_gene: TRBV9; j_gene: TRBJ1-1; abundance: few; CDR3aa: CASSVVPDSRDTEAFF; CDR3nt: TGTGCCAGCAGCGTAGTTCCGGACTCACGGGACACTGAAGCTTTCTTT
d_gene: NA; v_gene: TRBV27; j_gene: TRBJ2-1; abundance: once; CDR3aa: CASSRDSHNEQFF; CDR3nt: TGTGCCAGCAGTCGGGACTCCCACAATGAGCAGTTCTTC
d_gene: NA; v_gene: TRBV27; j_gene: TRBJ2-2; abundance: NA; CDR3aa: CASRWDKNTGELFF; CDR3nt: TGTGCCAGCAGGTGGGACAAGAACACCGGGGAGCTGTTTTTT
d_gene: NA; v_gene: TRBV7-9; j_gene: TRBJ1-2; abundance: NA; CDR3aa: CASKEASGYTF; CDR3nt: TGTGCCAGCAAAGAGGCGTCTGGCTACACCTTC